A single sample is the source of the 19 T cell receptor beta chains below, sequenced in a study of control samples from healthy donors and cancer patients. Assay used: immunoSEQ multiplex PCR; TCRdb lists only in-frame clones, some missing. The data show some 99,000 clones, around 89% seen once. Sequenced material: blood. The receptors derive from a woman in her forties or fifties in good health.

This chain joins TRBV30 and TRBJ2-7; 11 bases are shared with TRBD1. The junction had 1 base not matched to a gene; V was cut back by 3 bases and J by 3 bases. The length of the CDR3 is 13 residues. Germline CDR1 and CDR2: GTSNPN and SVGIG (reference sequence). CDR3 sequence reads: CAWRGTGGYEQYF. The CDR3 coding sequence is TGTGCCTGGAGAGGGACAGGGGGCTACGAGCAGTACTTC.

This chain uses TRBV2 with TRBJ1-5; 7 bases match TRBD1. Germline V gene lookup returns CDR1 SNHLY and CDR2 FYNNEI. There are 14 residues in the CDR3. The V and J ends lost 6 bases and 2 bases, in that order; junction bases with no gene match: 4. CDR3 nucleotide sequence: TGTGCCAGCAGCGTCACAGGGGGCAATCAGCCCCAGCATTTT. Residues: CASSVTGGNQPQHF.

V and J are TRBV23-1 and TRBJ2-1; D uncertain. TRBV23-1 is noted as an ORF with a role that remains uncertain. The CDR3 runs 17 residues. V gave up 0 bases and J gave up 0 bases, with 12 bases separating them. The CDR3 is CASSQSGGGFSYNEQFF. CDR3 nucleotide sequence: TGCGCCAGCAGTCAATCGGGCGGCGGATTCTCCTACAATGAGCAGTTCTTC.

V is TRBV27 and J is TRBJ1-3; D is unclear. The V and J ends lost 4 bases and 0 bases respectively, with 10 bases between them. In germline, CDR1 is MNHEY, CDR2 SMNVEV (reference sequence). This CDR3 is built from 15 residues. The CDR3 reads CASSSRTNSGNTIYF. CDR3 sequence (DNA): TGTGCCAGCAGTTCGAGAACTAACTCTGGAAACACCATATATTTT.

The chain recombines TRBV11-2 with TRBJ2-7; D might be TRBD2 (5 bases). Per germline, CDR1 SGHAT and CDR2 FQNNGV. V was cut by 2 bases and J by 6 bases, with 20 bases left in between. The CDR3 spans 16 residues. The chain's CDR3 is CASSLRAGLRYTEQYF. CDR3 sequence (DNA): TGTGCCAGCAGCTTAAGGGCCGGACTTAGATACACCGAGCAGTACTTC.

The rearrangement joins TRBV5-1 to TRBJ1-5, with TRBD1 identical over 9 bases. Germline CDR1 is SGHRS and CDR2 is YFSETQ. CDR3 length equals 15 residues. V lost 3 bases and J lost 3; bases outside the gene matches: 4. This CDR3 reads CASSWTGANNQPQHF. CDR3 in DNA: TGCGCCAGCAGCTGGACAGGGGCCAACAATCAGCCCCAGCATTTT. Drawing the rest from reference TRBV5-1 and TRBJ1-5, the complete variable domain is KAGVTQTPRYLIKTRGQQVTLSCSPISGHRSVSWYQQTPGQGLQFLFEYFSETQRNKGNFPGRFSGRQFSNSRSEMNVSTLELGDSALYLCASSWTGANNQPQHFGDGTRLSIL.

The V call is TRBV27, the J call TRBJ2-2, with D unresolved. The CDR3 covers 14 residues. V gave up 6 bases and J gave up 5 bases, with 13 bases separating them. The germline V gene encodes CDR1 MNHEY and CDR2 SMNVEV (reference sequence). The CDR3 spells CASRLWAETGELFF. In DNA form, the CDR3 reads TGTGCCAGCAGGTTGTGGGCTGAAACCGGGGAGCTGTTTTTT.

The V and J genes are TRBV6-5 and TRBJ2-7; D tentatively fits TRBD1 or TRBD2 (5 bases each). This CDR3 comprises 11 residues. CDR1 is MNHEY, CDR2 SVGAGI, per germline. CDR3 in amino acids: CVSVGVGEQYV. CDR3 DNA: TGTGTCAGCGTGGGGGTTGGCGAGCAGTACGTC.

The chain links TRBV2 to TRBJ2-7; D call uncertain. The germline V gene has CDR1 SNHLY and CDR2 FYNNEI. This CDR3 has 14 residues. The germline V and J ends were trimmed by 7 bases and 1 base, with 14 bases remaining between them. Written as DNA, the CDR3 is TGTGCCAGCATCCCAAGGACGGTTTCCTACGAGCAGTACTTC. This gives the protein CASIPRTVSYEQYF.

The genes are TRBV9 and TRBJ2-1, with D perhaps TRBD1 (5 bases). This CDR3 is built from 19 residues. Germline assignment: CDR1 SGDLS and CDR2 YYNGEE. V was shortened by 4 bases and J by 3 bases, with 26 bases between the two germline ends. DNA of the CDR3: TGTGCCAGCAGCCAGGGTCGGGCAGGGTTACGATCGGACTACAATGAGCAGTTCTTC. Translating it yields CASSQGRAGLRSDYNEQFF.

The chain links TRBV7-3 to TRBJ2-3; TRBD2 matches at 10 bases. Germline-derived CDR1 and CDR2 are SGHTA and FQGTGA. The junction had 10 bases not matched to a gene; V was cut back by 2 bases and J by 5 bases. This CDR3 has 17 amino acids. CDR3 DNA sequence: TGTGCCAGCAGCTTACAACCTAGCGGGAGTAATGTAGATACGCAGTATTTT. This sequence encodes CASSLQPSGSNVDTQYF.

DNA of the CDR3: TGTGCCAGCAGTTATTTGGGACCGCACTCTAAAAACATTCAGTACTTC. It encodes CASSYLGPHSKNIQYF. V gene TRBV6-6 combines with J gene TRBJ2-4, with D possibly called TRBD1 or TRBD2 (5 bases each). The CDR3 is 16 residues long. Germline V gives CDR1 MNHNY, CDR2 SVGAGI (reference sequence). The ends were cut back, 3 bases at V and 4 bases at J, with 16 bases in the middle.

V is TRBV5-6 and J is TRBJ2-5; D may be TRBD2 (5 bases). Deletions cut 0 bases from V and 1 base from J, with 10 bases between. Germline values: CDR1 SGHDT, CDR2 YYEEEE. The CDR3 is made up of 15 amino acids. The CDR3 nucleotides are TGTGCCAGCAGCTTGGGACCCCGGGGCCAAGAGACCCAGTACTTC. Protein: CASSLGPRGQETQYF.

This clone was detected only once. The rearrangement joins TRBV20-1 to TRBJ2-1; 7 bases are a match to TRBD2. This CDR3 has 11 amino acids. V lost 6 bases to trimming and J lost 10 bases; unmatched junction nucleotides: 6. Per germline, CDR1 DFQATT and CDR2 SNEGSKA (reference sequence). The CDR3 DNA follows: TGCAGTGCCAAGACTAGCAGAGAGCAGTTCTTC. Translation gives CSAKTSREQFF.

This chain joins TRBV7-2 and TRBJ1-2; a weak D match, TRBD1 (5 bases). V lost 4 bases and J lost 8, with 26 bases in between. This CDR3 comprises 17 residues. Germline V lookup: CDR1 SGHTA, CDR2 FQGNSA. The CDR3 is CASSYGGPNPARGGYTF. The DNA for the CDR3 is TGTGCCAGCAGCTATGGAGGGCCAAACCCTGCTAGGGGCGGCTACACCTTC.

This clone was found a few times. The chain uses TRBV10-1 and TRBJ2-7, with no clear D. The germline gives CDR1 WNHNN, CDR2 SYGVQD (reference sequence). V was cut by 9 bases and J by 4 bases, with 16 bases left in between. The CDR3 sequence is 13 residues long. This chain's CDR3 is CARQSVTVYEQYV. The CDR3 nucleotides read TGCGCCAGACAGTCAGTGACCGTGTACGAGCAGTACGTC.

The V and J genes are TRBV7-6 and TRBJ2-2, with TRBD2 identical over 10 bases. Germline values: CDR1 SGHVS, CDR2 FNYEAQ. Trimming took 3 bases from V and 4 from J; bases not matched to a gene: 2. The CDR3 runs to 15 residues. Here the CDR3 DNA reads TGTGCCAGCAGCTTTGGGACTAGCGCCACCGGGGAGCTGTTTTTT. It specifies CASSFGTSATGELFF.

The chain joins TRBV7-9 to TRBJ1-4, with 9 bases that match TRBD1. The CDR3 is 14 residues long. Germline loops: CDR1 SEHNR, CDR2 FQNEAQ (reference sequence). V lost 5 bases to trimming and J lost 7 bases; unmatched junction nucleotides: 5. Written as DNA, the CDR3 is TGTGCCAGCAGCCTACAGGGGGCGGGTGAAAAACTGTTTTTT. Residues: CASSLQGAGEKLFF.

The V and J genes are TRBV18 and TRBJ1-1; possibly TRBD1 for D (5 bases). This CDR3 has 11 residues. Germline V gene sequence: CDR1 KGHSH, CDR2 LQKENI. V was shortened by 3 bases and J by 11 bases, with 10 bases between the two germline ends. This chain's CDR3 is CASSPDNDAFF. CDR3 in DNA: TGTGCCAGCTCACCGGACAACGACGCTTTCTTT.